Below, 18 T cell receptor beta chains from the same sample are listed, as sequenced in a study of blood T cell repertoires in COVID-19. The protocol was immunoSEQ multiplex PCR, while the TCRdb copy is restricted to in-frame clones and leaves out a portion. The repertoire consists of more than 200,000 clones, with 65% to 85% occurring once and the leading ten covering about 8.9%. The sequencing input was peripheral blood. Receptors originate from a woman in her fifties or sixties with acute or convalescent COVID-19.

This chain joins TRBV21-1 and TRBJ2-1; the listed D gene, TRBD1, was not tested against the DNA. TRBV21-1 is tagged as a pseudogene. This CDR3 has 16 amino acids. The CDR3 loop is CASSNDRASSYNEQFF. In nucleotides, the CDR3 is TGTGCCAGCAGCAACGACAGGGCGAGCTCCTACAATGAGCAGTTCTTC.

The chain employs TRBV2 and TRBJ2-2, with TRBD2 matching over 11 bases. In germline, CDR1 is SNHLY, CDR2 FYNNEI. V shed 7 bases, J shed 0 bases, and the junction held 7 bases outside the gene matches. This CDR3 spans 17 amino acids. CDR3 protein: CASTGGTSGANTGELFF. The DNA of the CDR3 is TGTGCCAGCACCGGCGGGACTAGCGGCGCGAACACCGGGGAGCTGTTTTTT.

The rearrangement uses TRBV19 and TRBJ2-7; TRBD2 aligns across 11 bases. After removal of 8 bases from V and 3 bases from J, the junction contained 9 bases not matched to a gene. The CDR3 totals 15 residues. Germline values: CDR1 LNHDA, CDR2 SQIVND (reference sequence). Here the CDR3 reads CASSVDSGRVYEQYF. The CDR3 coding sequence is TGTGCCAGTTCAGTAGATAGCGGGAGGGTCTACGAGCAGTACTTC.

The chain joins TRBV4-1 to TRBJ1-2, with D uncertain. This CDR3 has 17 residues. Germline-derived CDR1 and CDR2 are MGHRA and YSYEKL. The V end lost 4 bases, the J end lost 2 bases, and 20 bases lay between the germline ends. The CDR3 coding sequence is TGCGCCAGCAGCCGCGGACTCGCTGAAGATCCCAACTATGGCTACACCTTC. Its translation: CASSRGLAEDPNYGYTF.

Note on this clone: Other DNA sequences within the sample encode an identical CDR3. This chain uses TRBV5-1 with TRBJ2-1; D may be TRBD1 (6 bases). Germline-derived CDR1 and CDR2 are SGHRS and YFSETQ. This CDR3 contains 14 residues. V gave up 0 bases and J gave up 3 bases, with 7 bases separating them. CDR3 in amino acids: CASSLGGGYNEQFF. The CDR3 DNA sequence: TGCGCCAGCAGCTTGGGAGGGGGCTACAATGAGCAGTTCTTC.

The chain recombines TRBV15 with TRBJ2-4; possible D gene TRBD1, 6 bases. This CDR3 spans 16 amino acids. V was cut by 4 bases and J by 6 bases, with 19 bases left in between. Per germline, CDR1 LNHNV and CDR2 YYDKDF (reference sequence). The CDR3 loop is CATSILSGVPPNIQYF. The CDR3 coding sequence is TGTGCCACCAGCATACTCTCAGGGGTCCCCCCAAACATTCAGTACTTC.

The chain is built from TRBV10-3 and TRBJ2-7; 9 nucleotides line up with TRBD1. V gave up 2 bases and J gave up 6 bases; unmatched junction bases: 5. The germline V gene encodes CDR1 ENHRY and CDR2 SYGVKD. The CDR3 is 14 amino acids. The CDR3 protein is CAISEPGTGTEQYF. The CDR3 DNA is TGTGCCATCAGTGAGCCCGGGACAGGGACCGAGCAGTACTTC.

V is TRBV5-1 and J is TRBJ1-2; no definite D call. This CDR3 is built from 15 residues. Trimming left V 0 bases short and J 6 bases short, with 15 bases between. Germline assignment: CDR1 SGHRS and CDR2 YFSETQ. CDR3 DNA: TGCGCCAGCAGCTTGGCCCATGTCAGGATCGATGGCTACACCTTC. Protein: CASSLAHVRIDGYTF.

A note on this clone: In the same sample, other DNA sequences code for this CDR3. The rearrangement joins TRBV28 to TRBJ2-3; D unclear. Germline CDR1 MDHEN, CDR2 SYDVKM. The ends were cut back, 3 bases at V and 0 bases at J, with 4 bases in the middle. CDR3 length: 13 residues. CDR3 sequence (DNA): TGTGCCAGCAGTTTGAGAAGCACAGATACGCAGTATTTT. It yields the protein CASSLRSTDTQYF. The whole variable domain, remainder taken from reference TRBV28 and TRBJ2-3, is DVKVTQSSRYLVKRTGEKVFLECVQDMDHENMFWYRQDPGLGLRLIYFSYDVKMKEKGDIPEGYSVSREKKERFSLILESASTNQTSMYLCASSLRSTDTQYFGPGTRLTVL.

The J gene is TRBJ2-5, the V gene TRBV5-6; weak D call: TRBD1 (6 bases). Looked up from germline, CDR1 is SGHDT and CDR2 is YYEEEE. Trimming cost V 1 base and J 4 bases, with 23 bases left between them. This CDR3 has 18 residues. This CDR3 reads CASSLRAFEQGRGETQYF. In DNA form, the CDR3 reads TGTGCCAGCAGCTTGAGGGCGTTTGAACAGGGCAGAGGAGAGACCCAGTACTTC. The full variable domain, its missing parts supplied by reference TRBV5-6 and TRBJ2-5, is DAGVTQSPTHLIKTRGQQVTLRCSPKSGHDTVSWYQQALGQGPQFIFQYYEEEERQRGNFPDRFSGHQFPNYSSELNVNALLLGDSALYLCASSLRAFEQGRGETQYFGPGTRLLVL.

The chain links TRBV3-1 (or the pseudogene TRBV3-2) to TRBJ2-5; 8 bases are shared with TRBD1. The CDR3 has 15 residues. Germline V gene sequence: CDR1 LGHDT, CDR2 YNNKEL (reference sequence). The junction had 5 bases not matched to a gene; V was cut back by 1 base and J by 4 bases. This CDR3 reads CASSQGQGIGETQYF. DNA of the CDR3: TGTGCCAGCAGCCAAGGACAGGGGATAGGAGAGACCCAGTACTTC.

This clone has a single count. The chain has TRBV3-1 (or the pseudogene TRBV3-2) and TRBJ1-1, with D tentatively TRBD1 (5 bases). CDR3 length equals 16 residues. Trimming removed 2 bases at V and 4 bases at J, with 17 bases between. The germline gives CDR1 LGHDT, CDR2 YNNKEL (reference sequence). The CDR3 DNA reads as TGTGCCAGCAGCCAAAGGTCGGGGCAGGGAGGCACTGAAGCTTTCTTT. Amino acids: CASSQRSGQGGTEAFF.

This clone showed up just once. The genes are TRBV4-1 and TRBJ2-7, with a tentative D call TRBD1 (6 bases). The CDR3 is 14 amino acids. Deletions cut 3 bases from V and 2 bases from J, with 11 bases between. The V gene's germline CDR1 is MGHRA and CDR2 YSYEKL. CDR3 region: CASSQKTGAYEQYF. As DNA, the CDR3 is TGCGCCAGCAGCCAGAAGACAGGTGCCTACGAGCAGTACTTC.

The CDR3: CASSLRDTNYGYTF. The CDR3 DNA reads TGTGCCAGCAGCCTCCGGGACACTAACTATGGCTACACCTTC. The chain employs TRBV3-1 (or the pseudogene TRBV3-2) and TRBJ1-2; D is possibly TRBD1 (6 bases). Germline CDR1 LGHDT, CDR2 YNNKEL (reference sequence). V was cut by 4 bases and J by 0 bases, with 9 bases left in between. The CDR3 is made up of 14 amino acids.

The chain employs TRBV5-4 and TRBJ2-6, with 12 positions matching TRBD1. The CDR3 has 18 amino acids. The ends lost 4 bases at V and 4 bases at J; junction bases unmatched: 9. The germline V gene has CDR1 SGHNT and CDR2 YYREEE (reference sequence). The CDR3, as DNA: TGTGCCAGCAGCCCCGGGACAGGGGGCGCAAGAGGGGCCAACGTCCTGACTTTC. Its translation is CASSPGTGGARGANVLTF.

This chain joins TRBV28 and TRBJ2-7; TRBD1 agrees at 12 bases. The CDR3 has 16 residues. The trim removed 6 bases at V and 3 bases at J, leaving 9 bases unmatched. CDR1 is MDHEN, CDR2 SYDVKM, per germline. CDR3 sequence reads: CASSSAGTGGFYEQYF. CDR3 coding DNA: TGTGCCAGCAGCTCGGCCGGGACAGGGGGCTTCTACGAGCAGTACTTC.

This sequence joins TRBV7-2 and TRBJ2-1; 10 nucleotides agree with TRBD2. V was clipped by 5 bases and J by 3 bases; unmatched bases: 4. CDR1 is SGHTA and CDR2 is FQGNSA in the germline V gene. The CDR3 has 15 residues. CDR3 in amino acids: CASSLTSGDYNEQFF. DNA of the CDR3: TGTGCCAGCAGCCTAACTAGCGGGGACTACAATGAGCAGTTCTTC.

V and J are TRBV6-2 or TRBV6-3 and TRBJ2-3, with 8 positions matching TRBD1. J was trimmed by 11 bases and V by 0 bases; bases with no gene match: 1. Germline CDR1 reads MNHEY; CDR2 reads SVGEGT. There are 12 residues in the CDR3. CDR3 sequence: CASSYSGQGQYF. CDR3 DNA sequence: TGTGCCAGCAGTTACTCCGGACAGGGGCAGTATTTT.